The 3 T cell receptor beta chains below all came from one sample that was sequenced in a study of blood T cell repertoires in COVID-19. TCRdb's table, derived via immunoSEQ multiplex PCR, lists solely in-frame clones and lacks some. The sample carries 350,000 or so clones, about 88% recorded once. The source material was PBMCs or T cells enriched from blood (not recorded which). Receptors originate from a woman aged 30 to 39 who had been exposed to COVID-19.

The rearrangement links TRBV18 to TRBJ1-2; 9 nucleotides match TRBD1. V was clipped by 3 bases and J by 3 bases; unmatched bases: 2. This CDR3 has 14 amino acids. Germline V CDR1 and CDR2: KGHSH, LQKENI. CDR3 sequence reads: CASSPRDRDYGYTF. CDR3 sequence (DNA): TGTGCCAGCTCACCGAGGGACAGGGACTATGGCTACACCTTC.

The gene calls are TRBV19 and TRBJ2-5; D is possibly TRBD1 (5 bases). The CDR3 runs to 15 residues. V was trimmed by 3 bases and J by 1 base, leaving 12 bases between them. Germline V lookup: CDR1 LNHDA, CDR2 SQIVND (reference sequence). As DNA, the CDR3 is TGTGCCAGTAGTATTGGCAGGGTCCCCCAAGAGACCCAGTACTTC. Protein: CASSIGRVPQETQYF.

This clone appeared a single time. This rearrangement joins TRBV28 to TRBJ1-1; a weak D match, TRBD1 (5 bases). CDR3 length: 15 residues. Germline assignment: CDR1 MDHEN and CDR2 SYDVKM. The V end lost 0 bases, the J end lost 7 bases, and 15 bases lay between the germline ends. The CDR3 nucleotides are TGTGCCAGCAGTTTATGGCAGGACACAACTTATGAAGCTTTCTTT. Protein product: CASSLWQDTTYEAFF.